This entry is about one TCR beta chain. Its target is not known. This table comes from immunoSEQ multiplex PCR, and its TCRdb copy is limited to in-frame clones, with some not included. In the table there are about 75,000 clones, around nine tenths of which are singletons. The CDR3 runs to 14 residues. V gave up 4 bases and J gave up 7 bases; unmatched junction bases: 6. CDR1 is SGHTA and CDR2 is FQGNSA in the germline V gene. The data originate from a study of OX40 agonist ivuxolimab in advanced cancers. Patients were ruled out by autoimmune disease history or systemic immunosuppression. Whole-study results and caveats: Both CD4+ and CD8+ T cell populations in blood had undergone clonal expansion by week 6 at 0.1 to 3.0 mg/kg.

This chain uses TRBV7-2 with TRBJ1-4, with 7 bases matching TRBD1. Here the sequenced sample was CD4+ or CD8+ T cells sorted from blood, taken in a trial of the OX40 agonist ivuxolimab. This TCR derives from an adult with an advanced solid tumor such as melanoma, head and neck, liver or kidney cancer. For the CDR3, the DNA is TGTGCCAGCAGCTCGCAGGGGGGAGGTGAAAAACTGTTTTTT. This sequence encodes CASSSQGGGEKLFF.